This T cell receptor beta chain was found in a study of response to subunit inactivated influenza vaccine. General study results and limits: That few new T cells are recruited by each seasonal influenza vaccination was the authors' suggestion.

TCRdb itself ran the RT-PCR reads through MiXCR, one entry per CDR3 protein. The sample holds roughly 570,000 distinct CDR3 sequences, 12% to 15% seen once. With respect to this clonotype: Its antigen is as yet unknown.

The TCR originated in a man aged 50 to 59 who received an inactivated influenza vaccine. The sample was PBMCs from blood, taken 11 to 12 days after vaccination.

CDR3 protein: CASSLFASGDHTDTQYF. In DNA, the CDR3 is TGTGCCAGCAGTTTGTTTGCAAGCGGAGACCACACAGATACGCAGTATTTT. This chain uses TRBV28 with TRBJ2-3; a possible D gene is TRBD2 (5 bases). Germline V CDR1 and CDR2: MDHEN, SYDVKM. The CDR3 spans 17 residues. Trimming took 3 bases from V and 2 from J, leaving 18 bases between them.